This T cell receptor beta chain appears in the sequencing data of a study of blood T cell repertoires in COVID-19. Whole-study context: Sites in the United States, Italy and Spain provided acute and convalescent COVID-19 samples. Sources were T cells, B-cell-depleted T cells, or PBMCs; the material itself was cDNA or gDNA.

This CDR3 is 12 amino acids long. The V end was cut by 8 bases, the J end by 0 bases, with 11 bases between. CDR1 and CDR2 from the germline V gene are SQVTM and ANQGSEA. Seattle patients were enrolled while actively infected and followed longitudinally. The data were produced by immunoSEQ multiplex PCR, yet TCRdb's version contains in-frame clones alone and is incomplete. The sample consists of approximately 400,000 clones, about 91% of them appearing once. What was sequenced was peripheral blood. The receptor's source is a woman aged 45-60 years with COVID-19, enrolled during active disease. The chain has TRBV29-1 and TRBJ2-7; D ambiguous. The CDR3 DNA reads as TGCAGCTATATCACAAACTCCTACGAGCAGTACTTC. Protein sequence: CSYITNSYEQYF.